The 3 T cell receptor beta chains reported below all come from one sample, sequenced in a study of OX40 agonist ivuxolimab in advanced cancers. The method was immunoSEQ multiplex PCR; TCRdb's version includes in-frame clones alone and lacks a portion of them. The table lists tens of thousands of clones, 75% to 90% of them singletons. This material consisted of CD4+ or CD8+ T cells sorted from blood, taken in a trial of the OX40 agonist ivuxolimab. The receptors derive from an adult with an advanced solid tumor such as melanoma, head and neck, liver or kidney cancer.

This chain uses TRBV29-1 with TRBJ2-3, with 14 nucleotides matching TRBD2. The ends lost 5 bases at V and 0 bases at J; junction bases unmatched: 10. This CDR3 has 18 amino acids. CDR1 is SQVTM, CDR2 ANQGSEA, per germline. The CDR3 DNA follows: TGCAGCGTTCCGGGACTAGCGGGAGTCCGCCTCAGCACAGATACGCAGTATTTT. It translates to CSVPGLAGVRLSTDTQYF.

The rearrangement links TRBV28 to TRBJ1-1, with D maybe TRBD1 (6 bases). The CDR3 length is 13 residues. Trimming stripped 5 bases from V and 4 bases from J, with 11 bases between. Germline CDR1 and CDR2: MDHEN and SYDVKM. The CDR3 DNA reads as TGTGCCAGCAGTAAAACAGGGCGCACTGAAGCTTTCTTT. Translating gives CASSKTGRTEAFF.

The chain links TRBV5-1 to TRBJ1-1; no firm D call. The CDR3 runs 13 residues. Trimming shortened V by 4 bases and J by 5 bases, and 12 bases separated the two germline ends. Germline V lookup: CDR1 SGHRS, CDR2 YFSETQ. CDR3 coding DNA: TGCGCCAGCAGCGCAGGAGGAGGAACTGAAGCTTTCTTT. Translating gives CASSAGGGTEAFF.